This T cell receptor (beta chain) is drawn from a study of T cells in Graves' hyperthyroidism and ophthalmopathy. Study-wide points: The model made its ophthalmopathy prediction, and onset followed a median around 6.9 months later. Separation of ophthalmopathy from stable hyperthyroidism was achieved by a 13 V-J model.

The CDR3 spans 16 residues. Germline assignment: CDR1 SNHLY and CDR2 FYNNEI. V shed 0 bases and J shed 0 bases, with 9 bases lying between them. Every diagnosis used clinical symptoms, serum thyroxine and TRAb, thyroid ultrasound and orbital computed tomography. Ten or more counts support this clonotype. Its antigen is as yet unknown. Amplification targeted TCR beta CDR3 regions from RNA transcripts. The HTBI set primed first-round TCR CDR3 RT-PCR. Using its own MiXCR run on the multiplex PCR reads, TCRdb lists one record per CDR3 protein. The top ten hold 5.8% of the sample, which has approximately 600,000 distinct CDR3 sequences, 14% seen once.

Input material: blood. The chain couples TRBV2 to TRBJ2-1; D uncertain. This clonotype was sampled from a woman aged 30 to 39 with Graves' hyperthyroidism that later progressed to Graves' ophthalmopathy. This CDR3 is CASSEANRFSYNEQFF. The CDR3, as DNA: TGTGCCAGCAGTGAAGCGAATCGATTCTCCTACAATGAGCAGTTCTTC.